Listed below are T cell receptor beta chains from one sample, sequenced in a study of shared clonotypes between healthy human individuals. Repertoires were generated with immunoSEQ multiplex PCR, while TCRdb's copy carries only in-frame clones and drops some. This sample has just under 95,000 clones, with 60% to 70% found just once. The specimen sequenced was memory CD8+ T cells sorted from blood. Receptor source: a young man in good health. Each CDR3 is given with its conserved first and last residue. Each record gives: CDR3 length, clone size, J gene, V gene, D gene, CDR3 protein, CDR3 DNA. A D gene is named only where the DNA matches it firmly. Not all rows give a size; the values are once, few, many and, for expanded clones, a class.

len: 12; abundance: many; j_gene: TRBJ2-1; v_gene: TRBV4-2; d_gene: .; CDR3aa: CASSQEGTEQFF; CDR3nt: TGTGCCAGCAGCCAAGAGGGGACTGAGCAGTTCTTC
len: 18; abundance: .; j_gene: TRBJ2-6; v_gene: TRBV7-8; d_gene: TRBD1; CDR3aa: CASSRKDRAFSGANVLTF; CDR3nt: TGTGCCAGCAGCAGGAAGGACAGGGCATTTTCTGGGGCCAACGTCCTGACTTTC
len: 15; abundance: .; j_gene: TRBJ2-3; v_gene: TRBV2; d_gene: TRBD2; CDR3aa: CASSQGLAGVDTQYF; CDR3nt: TGTGCCAGCAGCCAGGGACTAGCGGGAGTAGATACGCAGTATTTT
len: 15; abundance: few; j_gene: TRBJ2-1; v_gene: TRBV11-3; d_gene: .; CDR3aa: CASSPNGAVYNEQFF; CDR3nt: TGTGCCAGCAGCCCTAATGGTGCAGTCTACAATGAGCAGTTCTTC
len: 12; abundance: .; j_gene: TRBJ2-1; v_gene: TRBV2; d_gene: .; CDR3aa: CARSEFRNEQFF; CDR3nt: TGTGCCAGGAGCGAGTTTAGGAATGAGCAGTTCTTC
len: 15; abundance: once; j_gene: TRBJ1-1; v_gene: TRBV7-8; d_gene: TRBD1; CDR3aa: CASRGGTGKNTEAFF; CDR3nt: TGTGCCAGCAGGGGAGGGACAGGGAAGAACACTGAAGCTTTCTTT
len: 13; abundance: .; j_gene: TRBJ2-7; v_gene: TRBV7-9; d_gene: .; CDR3aa: CASSLAKGSGQYF; CDR3nt: TGTGCCAGCAGCTTAGCGAAGGGCTCCGGGCAGTACTTC
len: 11; abundance: .; j_gene: TRBJ2-2; v_gene: TRBV6-6; d_gene: .; CDR3aa: CASRLGGELFF; CDR3nt: TGTGCCAGCAGGTTGGGCGGGGAGCTGTTTTTT
len: 17; abundance: .; j_gene: TRBJ2-1; v_gene: TRBV25-1; d_gene: .; CDR3aa: CASSQLEGGGFYNEQFF; CDR3nt: TGTGCCAGCAGTCAGTTAGAGGGGGGTGGATTTTACAATGAGCAGTTCTTC
len: 14; abundance: .; j_gene: TRBJ2-7; v_gene: TRBV29-1; d_gene: TRBD1; CDR3aa: CSVAPGQVREEQYF; CDR3nt: TGCAGCGTTGCACCGGGACAGGTTCGTGAAGAGCAGTACTTC
len: 16; abundance: .; j_gene: TRBJ2-2; v_gene: TRBV11-3; d_gene: TRBD1; CDR3aa: CASSPYTGGDTGELFF; CDR3nt: TGTGCCAGCAGCCCTTACACAGGGGGCGACACCGGGGAGCTGTTTTTT
len: 15; abundance: .; j_gene: TRBJ2-7; v_gene: TRBV7-2; d_gene: TRBD2; CDR3aa: CASSFSSGRLDEQYF; CDR3nt: TGTGCCAGCAGCTTTTCTAGCGGGAGGCTCGACGAGCAGTACTTC
len: 16; abundance: .; j_gene: TRBJ2-3; v_gene: TRBV6-1; d_gene: .; CDR3aa: CASSESLAPPGDTQYF; CDR3nt: TGTGCCAGCAGTGAATCCCTCGCACCCCCGGGAGATACGCAGTATTTT
len: 16; abundance: .; j_gene: TRBJ2-3; v_gene: TRBV4-2; d_gene: TRBD2; CDR3aa: CASSYLAGDGADTQYF; CDR3nt: TGTGCCAGCAGCTACTTAGCGGGAGACGGAGCAGATACGCAGTATTTT
len: 15; abundance: .; j_gene: TRBJ2-5; v_gene: TRBV6-1; d_gene: TRBD2; CDR3aa: CASSETGTKQETQYF; CDR3nt: TGTGCCAGCAGTGAAACCGGGACTAAACAAGAGACCCAGTACTTC
len: 15; abundance: .; j_gene: TRBJ2-7; v_gene: TRBV7-3; d_gene: .; CDR3aa: CASSPPTVGLNEQYF; CDR3nt: TGTGCCAGCAGCCCCCCGACGGTCGGGCTCAACGAGCAGTACTTC
len: 14; abundance: .; j_gene: TRBJ1-2; v_gene: TRBV29-1; d_gene: .; CDR3aa: CSVATGTYGDGYTF; CDR3nt: TGCAGCGTTGCCACCGGGACATATGGGGATGGCTACACCTTC
len: 12; abundance: few; j_gene: TRBJ1-1; v_gene: TRBV7-2; d_gene: .; CDR3aa: CASSLGYTEAFF; CDR3nt: TGTGCCAGCAGCTTAGGTTACACTGAAGCTTTCTTT
len: 15; abundance: .; j_gene: TRBJ2-7; v_gene: TRBV28; d_gene: .; CDR3aa: CASSLGGTRAHEQYF; CDR3nt: TGTGCCAGCAGTCTGGGCGGGACCAGGGCGCACGAGCAGTACTTC
len: 15; abundance: .; j_gene: TRBJ2-5; v_gene: TRBV30; d_gene: .; CDR3aa: CAWSVGWGPQETQYF; CDR3nt: TGTGCCTGGAGTGTTGGGTGGGGACCTCAAGAGACCCAGTACTTC
len: 15; abundance: .; j_gene: TRBJ2-7; v_gene: TRBV2; d_gene: TRBD1; CDR3aa: CASSQPGQGLYEQYF; CDR3nt: TGTGCCAGCTCCCAGCCGGGACAGGGTCTATACGAGCAGTACTTC
len: 12; abundance: .; j_gene: TRBJ2-1; v_gene: TRBV28; d_gene: .; CDR3aa: CASSPSYNEQFF; CDR3nt: TGTGCCAGCAGTCCATCATACAATGAGCAGTTCTTC
len: 14; abundance: .; j_gene: TRBJ2-1; v_gene: TRBV7-3; d_gene: TRBD2; CDR3aa: CASSFLAGYNEQFF; CDR3nt: TGTGCCAGCAGCTTTCTAGCGGGCTACAATGAGCAGTTCTTC
len: 12; abundance: .; j_gene: TRBJ2-7; v_gene: TRBV2; d_gene: .; CDR3aa: CASSGGYREQYF; CDR3nt: TGTGCCAGCAGTGGAGGGTATCGGGAGCAGTACTTC
len: 14; abundance: .; j_gene: TRBJ2-3; v_gene: TRBV19; d_gene: .; CDR3aa: CASSISVSTDTQYF; CDR3nt: TGTGCCAGTAGTATTAGTGTCTCCACAGATACGCAGTATTTT
len: 20; abundance: few; j_gene: TRBJ2-7; v_gene: TRBV29-1; d_gene: TRBD1; CDR3aa: CSVDYRIPGGAGRVSYEQYF; CDR3nt: TGCAGCGTTGATTATAGGATTCCAGGGGGCGCGGGGCGAGTATCCTACGAGCAGTACTTC
len: 15; abundance: .; j_gene: TRBJ2-7; v_gene: TRBV6-5; d_gene: .; CDR3aa: CASSSSGWSSYEQYF; CDR3nt: TGTGCCAGCAGTTCCTCTGGCTGGAGCTCCTACGAGCAGTACTTC
len: 14; abundance: .; j_gene: TRBJ2-7; v_gene: TRBV5-1; d_gene: TRBD2; CDR3aa: CASSWGLADYEQYF; CDR3nt: TGCGCCAGCAGCTGGGGACTAGCCGACTACGAGCAGTACTTC
len: 14; abundance: .; j_gene: TRBJ2-1; v_gene: TRBV7-2; d_gene: TRBD2; CDR3aa: CASSLRLAEDEQFF; CDR3nt: TGTGCCAGCAGCTTGAGACTAGCGGAGGATGAGCAGTTCTTC
len: 16; abundance: .; j_gene: TRBJ2-2; v_gene: TRBV9; d_gene: TRBD2; CDR3aa: CASSSRLAGRVGELFF; CDR3nt: TGTGCCAGCAGCTCTAGACTAGCGGGAAGGGTCGGGGAGCTGTTTTTT
len: 13; abundance: .; j_gene: TRBJ1-1; v_gene: TRBV19; d_gene: .; CDR3aa: CASSMVSNTEAFF; CDR3nt: TGTGCCAGTAGTATGGTCAGCAACACTGAAGCTTTCTTT
len: 18; abundance: .; j_gene: TRBJ1-1; v_gene: TRBV27; d_gene: TRBD1; CDR3aa: CASRDRGLVMKDITEAFF; CDR3nt: TGTGCCAGCAGGGACAGGGGGCTTGTGATGAAGGATATCACTGAAGCTTTCTTT
len: 12; abundance: .; j_gene: TRBJ2-2; v_gene: TRBV6-6; d_gene: .; CDR3aa: CASSPITGELFF; CDR3nt: TGTGCCAGCAGCCCTATCACCGGGGAGCTGTTTTTT
len: 16; abundance: .; j_gene: TRBJ2-7; v_gene: TRBV10-3; d_gene: TRBD2; CDR3aa: CAISEYGGGIAYEQYF; CDR3nt: TGTGCCATCAGTGAGTATGGGGGGGGGATCGCCTACGAGCAGTACTTC
len: 13; abundance: .; j_gene: TRBJ2-3; v_gene: TRBV25-1; d_gene: TRBD1; CDR3aa: CASSEYRTGTQYF; CDR3nt: TGTGCCAGCAGTGAATATCGGACAGGTACGCAGTATTTT
len: 14; abundance: few; j_gene: TRBJ1-1; v_gene: TRBV2; d_gene: .; CDR3aa: CASSVSARNTEAFF; CDR3nt: TGTGCCAGCAGTGTTAGTGCCAGAAACACTGAAGCTTTCTTT
len: 15; abundance: .; j_gene: TRBJ2-7; v_gene: TRBV6-1; d_gene: TRBD1; CDR3aa: CASSLGQGGAYEQYF; CDR3nt: TGTGCCAGCAGTCTTGGACAGGGAGGTGCCTACGAGCAGTACTTC
len: 15; abundance: .; j_gene: TRBJ2-7; v_gene: TRBV27; d_gene: .; CDR3aa: CASSRDYSGSYEQYF; CDR3nt: TGTGCCAGCAGCCGAGACTATTCAGGGTCCTACGAGCAGTACTTC
len: 16; abundance: .; j_gene: TRBJ2-5; v_gene: TRBV29-1; d_gene: TRBD2; CDR3aa: CSVEDSGLAGQEAQYF; CDR3nt: TGCAGCGTTGAAGATTCGGGACTAGCGGGACAAGAGGCCCAGTACTTC
len: 13; abundance: .; j_gene: TRBJ2-5; v_gene: TRBV5-1; d_gene: .; CDR3aa: CASSGAGQETQYF; CDR3nt: TGCGCCAGCAGTGGGGCGGGTCAAGAGACCCAGTACTTC
len: 14; abundance: .; j_gene: TRBJ2-1; v_gene: TRBV9; d_gene: TRBD2; CDR3aa: CASSVGEREVKQFF; CDR3nt: TGTGCCAGCAGCGTAGGGGAGCGGGAAGTTAAGCAGTTCTTC
len: 11; abundance: .; j_gene: TRBJ2-7; v_gene: TRBV7-8; d_gene: .; CDR3aa: CASSLGLEQYF; CDR3nt: TGTGCCAGCAGCTTAGGACTAGAGCAGTACTTC
len: 17; abundance: .; j_gene: TRBJ2-6; v_gene: TRBV15; d_gene: TRBD2; CDR3aa: CATSRDGEGSGANVLTF; CDR3nt: TGTGCCACCAGCAGAGATGGGGAGGGCTCTGGGGCCAACGTCCTGACTTTC
len: 13; abundance: few; j_gene: TRBJ2-2; v_gene: TRBV5-1; d_gene: .; CDR3aa: CASSLVPTGELFF; CDR3nt: TGCGCCAGCAGCTTGGTACCCACCGGGGAGCTGTTTTTT
len: 14; abundance: .; j_gene: TRBJ1-1; v_gene: TRBV6-1; d_gene: .; CDR3aa: CASSEVGGRTEAFF; CDR3nt: TGTGCCAGCAGTGAAGTGGGAGGGAGAACTGAAGCTTTCTTT
len: 13; abundance: .; j_gene: TRBJ2-5; v_gene: TRBV29-1; d_gene: TRBD1; CDR3aa: CSVEHRGRETQYF; CDR3nt: TGCAGCGTGGAACACAGGGGACGGGAGACCCAGTACTTC
len: 16; abundance: .; j_gene: TRBJ2-3; v_gene: TRBV5-6; d_gene: .; CDR3aa: CASSLEVRESTDTQYF; CDR3nt: TGTGCCAGCAGCTTGGAGGTTCGGGAGAGCACAGATACGCAGTATTTT
len: 17; abundance: .; j_gene: TRBJ2-2; v_gene: TRBV18; d_gene: TRBD1; CDR3aa: CASSPRAQGASAGELFF; CDR3nt: TGTGCCAGCTCACCTAGAGCACAGGGGGCTTCCGCCGGGGAGCTGTTTTTT
len: 15; abundance: .; j_gene: TRBJ2-2; v_gene: TRBV5-3; d_gene: .; CDR3aa: CASSLELAPTGELFF; CDR3nt: TGTGCCAGCAGCTTGGAACTGGCGCCAACCGGGGAGCTGTTTTTT
len: 13; abundance: .; j_gene: TRBJ2-2; v_gene: TRBV6-4; d_gene: .; CDR3aa: CASSDSDTGELFF; CDR3nt: TGTGCCAGCAGTGACTCGGACACCGGGGAGCTGTTTTTT
len: 14; abundance: .; j_gene: TRBJ2-2; v_gene: TRBV6-5; d_gene: TRBD2; CDR3aa: CASELIGGIGELFF; CDR3nt: TGTGCCAGCGAACTCATCGGGGGGATCGGGGAGCTGTTTTTT